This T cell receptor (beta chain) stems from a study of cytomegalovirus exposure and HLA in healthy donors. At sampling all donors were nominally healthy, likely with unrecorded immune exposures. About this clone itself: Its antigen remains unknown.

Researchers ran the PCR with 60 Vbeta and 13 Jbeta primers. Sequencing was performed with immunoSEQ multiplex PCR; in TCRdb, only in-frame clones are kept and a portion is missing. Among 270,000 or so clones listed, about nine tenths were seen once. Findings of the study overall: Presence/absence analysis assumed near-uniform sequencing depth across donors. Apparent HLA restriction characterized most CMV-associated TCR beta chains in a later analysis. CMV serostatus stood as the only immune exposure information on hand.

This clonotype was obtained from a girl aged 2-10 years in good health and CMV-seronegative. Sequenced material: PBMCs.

The CDR3: CATSRDLYEQYF. As DNA, the CDR3 is TGTGCCACCAGCAGAGACCTTTACGAGCAGTACTTC. The chain carries TRBV15 and TRBJ2-7; D is ambiguous. This CDR3 spans 12 amino acids. Trimming took 0 bases from V and 4 from J, leaving 4 bases between them. The germline V gene encodes CDR1 LNHNV and CDR2 YYDKDF (reference sequence).